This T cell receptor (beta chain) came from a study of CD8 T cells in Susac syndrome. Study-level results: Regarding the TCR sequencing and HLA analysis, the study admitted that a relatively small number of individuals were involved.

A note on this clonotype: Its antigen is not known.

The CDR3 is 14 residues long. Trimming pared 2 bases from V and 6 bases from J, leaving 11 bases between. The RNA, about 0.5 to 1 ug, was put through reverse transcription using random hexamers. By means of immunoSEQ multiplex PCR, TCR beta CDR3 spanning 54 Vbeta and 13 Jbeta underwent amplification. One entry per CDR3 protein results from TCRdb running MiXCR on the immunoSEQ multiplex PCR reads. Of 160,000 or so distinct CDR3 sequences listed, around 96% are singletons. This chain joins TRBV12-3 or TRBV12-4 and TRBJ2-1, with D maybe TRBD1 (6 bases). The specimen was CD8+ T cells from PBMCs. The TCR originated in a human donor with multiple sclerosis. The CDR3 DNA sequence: TGTGCCAGCAGTTTATCATTCAGGGGCAATGAGCAGTTCTTC. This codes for CASSLSFRGNEQFF.